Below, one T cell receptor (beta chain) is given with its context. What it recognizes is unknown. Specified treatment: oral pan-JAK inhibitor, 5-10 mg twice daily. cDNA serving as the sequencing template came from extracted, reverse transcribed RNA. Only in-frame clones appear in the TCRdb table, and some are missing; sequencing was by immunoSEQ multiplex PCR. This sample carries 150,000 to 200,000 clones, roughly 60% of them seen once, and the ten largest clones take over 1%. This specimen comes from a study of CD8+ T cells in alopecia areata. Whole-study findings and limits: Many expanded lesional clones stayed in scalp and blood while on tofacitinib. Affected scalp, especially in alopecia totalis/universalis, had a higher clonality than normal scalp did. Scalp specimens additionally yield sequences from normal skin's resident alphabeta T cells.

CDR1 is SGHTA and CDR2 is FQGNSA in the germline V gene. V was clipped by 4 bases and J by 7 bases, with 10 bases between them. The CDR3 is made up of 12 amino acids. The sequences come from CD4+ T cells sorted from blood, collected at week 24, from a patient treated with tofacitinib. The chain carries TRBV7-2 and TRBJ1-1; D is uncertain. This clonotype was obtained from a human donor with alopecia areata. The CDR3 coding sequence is TGTGCCAGCAGCTCAGGACGGAGTGAAGCTTTCTTT. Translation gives CASSSGRSEAFF.